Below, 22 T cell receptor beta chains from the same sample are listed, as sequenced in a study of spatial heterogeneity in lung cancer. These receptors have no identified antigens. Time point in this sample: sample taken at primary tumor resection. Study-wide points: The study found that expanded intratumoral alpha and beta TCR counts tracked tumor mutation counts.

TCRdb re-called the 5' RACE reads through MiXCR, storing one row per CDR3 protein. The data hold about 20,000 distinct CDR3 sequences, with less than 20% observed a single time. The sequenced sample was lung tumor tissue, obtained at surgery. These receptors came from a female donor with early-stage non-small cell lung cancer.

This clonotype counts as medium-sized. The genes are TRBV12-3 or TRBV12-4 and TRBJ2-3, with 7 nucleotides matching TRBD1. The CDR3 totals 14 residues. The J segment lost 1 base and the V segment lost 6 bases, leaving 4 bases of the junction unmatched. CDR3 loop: CASRRTGGTDTQYF. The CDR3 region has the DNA TGTGCCAGCAGACGAACAGGGGGCACAGATACGCAGTATTTT.

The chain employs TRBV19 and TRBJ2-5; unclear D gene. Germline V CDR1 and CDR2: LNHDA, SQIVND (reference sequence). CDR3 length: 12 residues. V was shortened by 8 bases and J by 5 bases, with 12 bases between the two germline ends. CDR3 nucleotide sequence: TGTGCCAGTGATGATGGTCGGGAGACCCAGTACTTC. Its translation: CASDDGRETQYF.

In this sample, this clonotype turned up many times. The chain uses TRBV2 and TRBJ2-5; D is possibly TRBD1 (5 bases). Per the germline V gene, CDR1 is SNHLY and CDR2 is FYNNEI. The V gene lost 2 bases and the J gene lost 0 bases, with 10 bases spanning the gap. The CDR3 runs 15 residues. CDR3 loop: CASSENGQYQETQYF. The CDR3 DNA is TGTGCCAGCAGTGAAAACGGACAATACCAAGAGACCCAGTACTTC.

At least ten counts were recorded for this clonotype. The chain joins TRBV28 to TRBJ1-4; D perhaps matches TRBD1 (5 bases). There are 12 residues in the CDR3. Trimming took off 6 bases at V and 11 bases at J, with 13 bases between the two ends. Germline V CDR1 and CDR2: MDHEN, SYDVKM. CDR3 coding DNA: TGTGCCAGCAGCCCCCCGCGGGGGAAACTGTTTTTT. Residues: CASSPPRGKLFF.

CDR3 region: CASSGGVGELFF. Here the CDR3 DNA reads TGCGCCAGCAGTGGCGGGGTCGGGGAGCTGTTTTTT. The V call is TRBV5-1, the J call TRBJ2-2; weak D call: TRBD2 (6 bases). The CDR3 covers 12 residues. The V gene lost 5 bases and the J gene lost 7 bases, with 9 bases spanning the gap. Germline CDR1 SGHRS, CDR2 YFSETQ.

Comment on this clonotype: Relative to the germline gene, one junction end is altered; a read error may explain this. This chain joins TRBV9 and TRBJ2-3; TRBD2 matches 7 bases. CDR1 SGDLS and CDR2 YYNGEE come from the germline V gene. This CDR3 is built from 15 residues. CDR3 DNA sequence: TGTGCCTGCAGCGTAGGGGCGGGAGTCTCAGATACGCAGTATTTT. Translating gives CACSVGAGVSDTQYF.

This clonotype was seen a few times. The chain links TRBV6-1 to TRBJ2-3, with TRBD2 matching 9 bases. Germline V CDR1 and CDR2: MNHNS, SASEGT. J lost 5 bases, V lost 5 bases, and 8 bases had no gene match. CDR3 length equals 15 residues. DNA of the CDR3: TGTGCCAGCAGTCAAGACGCGGGAGGGAGAGATACGCAGTATTTT. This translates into CASSQDAGGRDTQYF.

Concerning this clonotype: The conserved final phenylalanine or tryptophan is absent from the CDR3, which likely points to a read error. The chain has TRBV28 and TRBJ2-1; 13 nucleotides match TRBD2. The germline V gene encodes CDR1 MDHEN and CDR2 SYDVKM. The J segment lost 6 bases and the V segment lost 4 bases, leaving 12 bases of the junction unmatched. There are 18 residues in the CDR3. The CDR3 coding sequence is TGTGCCAGCAGTTCCCTCCCCCCGACTAGCGGGAGGTCCAATGAGCAGTTCTTA. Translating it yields CASSSLPPTSGRSNEQFL.

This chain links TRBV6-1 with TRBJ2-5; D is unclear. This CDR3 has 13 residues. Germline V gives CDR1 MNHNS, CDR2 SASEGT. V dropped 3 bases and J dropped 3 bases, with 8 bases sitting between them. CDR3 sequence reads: CASSDSLKETQYF. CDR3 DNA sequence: TGTGCCAGCAGTGATTCCCTGAAAGAGACCCAGTACTTC.

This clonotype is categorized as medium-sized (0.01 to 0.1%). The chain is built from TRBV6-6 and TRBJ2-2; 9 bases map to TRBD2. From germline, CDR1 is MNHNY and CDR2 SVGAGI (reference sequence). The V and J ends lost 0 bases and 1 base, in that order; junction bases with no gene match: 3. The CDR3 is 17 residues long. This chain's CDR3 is CASSYSQTSGNTGELFF. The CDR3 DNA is TGTGCCAGCAGTTACTCCCAGACTAGCGGGAACACCGGGGAGCTGTTTTTT.

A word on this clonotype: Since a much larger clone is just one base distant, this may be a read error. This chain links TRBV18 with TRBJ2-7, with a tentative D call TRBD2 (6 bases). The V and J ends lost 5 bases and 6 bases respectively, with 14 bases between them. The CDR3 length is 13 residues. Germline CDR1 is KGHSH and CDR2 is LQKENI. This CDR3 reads CASSAGKGREQYF. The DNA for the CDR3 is TGTGCCAGCTCAGCGGGGAAAGGGCGCGAGCAGTACTTC.

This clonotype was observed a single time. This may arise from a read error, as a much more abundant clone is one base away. This CDR3 reads CSALAGSITDTQYF. The DNA of the CDR3 is TGCAGTGCTCTAGCGGGGTCTATCACAGATACGCAGTATTTT. V gene TRBV20-1 combines with J gene TRBJ2-3; 9 bases agree with TRBD2. This CDR3 has 14 amino acids. V was clipped by 5 bases and J by 2 bases; unmatched bases: 5. Germline assignment: CDR1 DFQATT and CDR2 SNEGSKA (reference sequence).

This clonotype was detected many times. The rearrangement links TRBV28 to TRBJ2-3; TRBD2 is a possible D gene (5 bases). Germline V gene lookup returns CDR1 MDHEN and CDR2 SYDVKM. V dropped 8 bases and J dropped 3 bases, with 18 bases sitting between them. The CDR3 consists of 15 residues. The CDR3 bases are TGTGCCAGCGGAAAATCGGGGTCCGGGACAGATACGCAGTATTTT. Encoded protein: CASGKSGSGTDTQYF.

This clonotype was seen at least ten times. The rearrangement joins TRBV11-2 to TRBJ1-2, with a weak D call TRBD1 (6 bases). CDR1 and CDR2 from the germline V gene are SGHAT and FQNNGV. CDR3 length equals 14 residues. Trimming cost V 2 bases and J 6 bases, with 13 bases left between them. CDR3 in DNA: TGTGCCAGCAGCTTAAGGGGTGGGGGCGATGGCTACACCTTC. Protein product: CASSLRGGGDGYTF.

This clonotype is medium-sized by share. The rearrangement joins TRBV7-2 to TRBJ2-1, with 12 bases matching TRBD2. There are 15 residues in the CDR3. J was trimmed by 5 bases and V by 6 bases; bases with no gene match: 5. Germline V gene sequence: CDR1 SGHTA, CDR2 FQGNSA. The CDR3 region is CASRPSGGAHNEQFF. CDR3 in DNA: TGTGCCAGCAGGCCTAGCGGGGGGGCCCACAATGAGCAGTTCTTC.

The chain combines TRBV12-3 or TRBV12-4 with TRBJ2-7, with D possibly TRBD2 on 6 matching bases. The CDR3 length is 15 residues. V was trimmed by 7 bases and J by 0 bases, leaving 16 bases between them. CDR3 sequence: CASTPGSNPSYEQYF. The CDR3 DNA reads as TGTGCCAGCACCCCCGGGAGTAATCCCTCCTACGAGCAGTACTTC.

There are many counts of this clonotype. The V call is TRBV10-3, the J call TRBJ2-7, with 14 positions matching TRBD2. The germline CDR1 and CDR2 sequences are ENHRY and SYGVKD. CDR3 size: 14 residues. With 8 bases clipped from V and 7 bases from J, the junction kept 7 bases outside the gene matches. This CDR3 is CAIGGLAGVGEQYF. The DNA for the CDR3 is TGTGCCATCGGGGGACTAGCGGGAGTAGGGGAGCAGTACTTC.

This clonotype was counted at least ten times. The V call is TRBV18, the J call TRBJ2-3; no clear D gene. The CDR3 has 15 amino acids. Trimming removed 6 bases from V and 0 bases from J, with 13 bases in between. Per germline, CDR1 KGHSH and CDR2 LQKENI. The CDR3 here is CASSPTGTSTDTQYF. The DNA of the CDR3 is TGTGCCAGCTCCCCGACTGGTACTAGCACAGATACGCAGTATTTT.

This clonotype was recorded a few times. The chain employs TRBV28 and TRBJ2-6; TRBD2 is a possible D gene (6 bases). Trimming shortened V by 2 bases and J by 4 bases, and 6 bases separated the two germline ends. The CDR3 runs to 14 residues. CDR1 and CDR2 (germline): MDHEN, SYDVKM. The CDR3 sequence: CASSLRGGANVLTF. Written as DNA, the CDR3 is TGTGCCAGCAGTTTACGGGGGGGGGCCAACGTCCTGACTTTC.

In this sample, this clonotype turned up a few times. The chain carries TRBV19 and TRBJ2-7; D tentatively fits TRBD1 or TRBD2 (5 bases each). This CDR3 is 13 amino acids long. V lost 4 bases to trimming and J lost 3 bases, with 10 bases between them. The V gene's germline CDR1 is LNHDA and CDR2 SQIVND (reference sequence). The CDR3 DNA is TGTGCCAGTAGTACCCGGGACGGCTACGAGCAGTACTTC. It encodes CASSTRDGYEQYF. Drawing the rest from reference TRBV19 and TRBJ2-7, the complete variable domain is DGGITQSPKYLFRKEGQNVTLSCEQNLNHDAMYWYRQDPGQGLRLIYYSQIVNDFQKGDIAEGYSVSREKKESFPLTVTSAQKNPTAFYLCASSTRDGYEQYFGPGTRLTVT.

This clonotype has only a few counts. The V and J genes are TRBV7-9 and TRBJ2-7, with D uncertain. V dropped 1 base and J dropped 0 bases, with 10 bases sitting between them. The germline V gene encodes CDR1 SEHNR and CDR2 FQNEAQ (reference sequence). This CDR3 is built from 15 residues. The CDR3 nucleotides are TGTGCCAGCAGCTTAGACGGCGGAAGCTCCTACGAGCAGTACTTC. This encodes CASSLDGGSSYEQYF.

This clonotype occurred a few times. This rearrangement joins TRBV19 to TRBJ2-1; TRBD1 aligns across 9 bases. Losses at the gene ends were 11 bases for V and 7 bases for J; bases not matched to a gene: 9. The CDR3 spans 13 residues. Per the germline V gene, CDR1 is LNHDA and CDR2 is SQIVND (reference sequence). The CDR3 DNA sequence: TGTGCCTCAAGGGGGACAGGGCTTAATGAGCAGTTCTTC. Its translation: CASRGTGLNEQFF.